What follows are 8 T cell receptor beta chains derived from one specimen sequenced in a study of PD-L1 blockade in urothelial cancer. Generated by immunoSEQ multiplex PCR, the TCRdb table keeps only in-frame clones and is missing some. The table records 100,000 or so clones, roughly nine tenths of them present only once. The sample in question was PBMCs, obtained around atezolizumab (anti-PD-L1) treatment. These receptors were obtained from a woman over 75 with urothelial cancer.

This chain joins TRBV15 and TRBJ2-2; weak D call: TRBD2 (6 bases). Trimming stripped 0 bases from V and 7 bases from J, with 12 bases between. The CDR3 is 15 amino acids. Germline V CDR1 and CDR2: LNHNV, YYDKDF (reference sequence). CDR3 nucleotides: TGTGCCACCAGCAGAGATTCGGGGGTCGTCGGGGAGCTGTTTTTT. Translating gives CATSRDSGVVGELFF.

The chain is built from TRBV5-1 and TRBJ2-7; 7 nucleotides line up with TRBD2. CDR3 length: 14 amino acids. The V gene's germline CDR1 is SGHRS and CDR2 YFSETQ. Losses at the gene ends were 5 bases for V and 4 bases for J; bases not matched to a gene: 9. The CDR3: CASRVVAGVYEQYF. The CDR3, as DNA: TGCGCCAGCAGGGTGGTGGCGGGAGTGTACGAGCAGTACTTC. The full variable domain, with the rest looked up from reference TRBV5-1 and TRBJ2-7, is KAGVTQTPRYLIKTRGQQVTLSCSPISGHRSVSWYQQTPGQGLQFLFEYFSETQRNKGNFPGRFSGRQFSNSRSEMNVSTLELGDSALYLCASRVVAGVYEQYFGPGTRLTVT.

This clone was detected once. The chain has TRBV7-2 and TRBJ2-1; a possible D gene is TRBD2 (6 bases). Trimming pared 8 bases from V and 9 bases from J, leaving 20 bases between. The CDR3 is 14 amino acids. The germline CDR1 and CDR2 sequences are SGHTA and FQGNSA. DNA of the CDR3: TGTGCCAGCTCTAAGGGACTCCTACGAGGTGAGCAGTTCTTC. Its translation is CASSKGLLRGEQFF. Combining the CDR3 with reference TRBV7-2 and TRBJ2-1 gives the whole variable domain GAGVSQSPSNKVTEKGKDVELRCDPISGHTALYWYRQSLGQGLEFLIYFQGNSAPDKSGLPSDRFSAERTGGSVSTLTIQRTQQEDSAVYLCASSKGLLRGEQFFGPGTRLTVL.

Here the CDR3 DNA reads TGTGCCAGCAGTTTATGGGGGGGTGATGGCTACACCTTC. This translates into CASSLWGGDGYTF. The rearrangement links TRBV28 to TRBJ1-2, with D tentatively TRBD1 (5 bases). The CDR3 contains 13 residues. Germline V gene sequence: CDR1 MDHEN, CDR2 SYDVKM. The V and J ends lost 0 bases and 6 bases respectively, with 8 bases between them.

The rearrangement uses TRBV10-3 and TRBJ1-3, with D perhaps TRBD1 (5 bases). V lost 3 bases and J 0 bases, leaving 18 bases between the germline ends. Germline V gene lookup returns CDR1 ENHRY and CDR2 SYGVKD. The CDR3 consists of 18 residues. CDR3: CAISDSGPGLISGNTIYF. In DNA, the CDR3 is TGTGCCATCAGTGACTCCGGGCCGGGACTGATCTCTGGAAACACCATATATTTT.

This sequence joins TRBV12-5 and TRBJ1-2, with D perhaps TRBD1 (5 bases). V was pared by 7 bases and J by 7 bases, with 16 bases between. Germline CDR1 and CDR2: LGHNT and FRNRAP. This CDR3 is built from 13 residues. Here the CDR3 DNA reads TGTGCTAGTGCCCCCGGACAACAGACTGGCTACACCTTC. Translated, it gives CASAPGQQTGYTF.

The chain uses TRBV6-1 and TRBJ2-7; TRBD1 matches 9 bases. V trimming: 5 bases; J trimming: 5 bases; junction bases outside the gene matches: 7. CDR1 is MNHNS and CDR2 is SASEGT in the germline V gene. The CDR3 contains 14 residues. CDR3 amino acids: CASSHRDRVHEQYF. CDR3 DNA: TGTGCCAGCAGTCACCGGGACAGGGTCCACGAGCAGTACTTC.

The chain is built from TRBV7-7 and TRBJ1-1; 7 bases fit TRBD1. Looked up from germline, CDR1 is SSHAT and CDR2 is FNYEAQ (reference sequence). The CDR3 runs 13 residues. With 5 bases clipped from V and 3 bases from J, the junction kept 3 bases outside the gene matches. Written as DNA, the CDR3 is TGTGCCAGCAGCGAAGACAGGGACACTGAAGCTTTCTTT. This encodes CASSEDRDTEAFF.